Following are 14 T cell receptor beta chains from one sample sequenced in a study of human T cells and chemical hapten exposure. This sample's time point: patch test 3, about 24 weeks after DPC sensitization. The sample's treatment: therapeutic diphenylcyclopropenone sensitization with weekly scalp DPC. Each CDR3 protein is one row after TCRdb ran MiXCR on the RACE reads. The profile covers over 70,000 distinct CDR3 sequences, with roughly 10% appearing a single time and 1.1% taken by the ten largest. Source: whole blood, taken in connection with sensitization to the hapten diphenylcyclopropenone (DPC). The receptor set was obtained from a woman in her thirties with alopecia areata. Some clones in this sample may be carry-over from other donors' samples.

V is TRBV11-1 and J is TRBJ2-6; TRBD1 is a possible D gene (5 bases). Deletions cut 6 bases from V and 0 bases from J, with 9 bases between. CDR1 is SGHAT, CDR2 FQDESV, per germline (reference sequence). The length of the CDR3 is 15 residues. CDR3 coding DNA: TGTGCCAGCAGTTTCGACAGCTCTGGGGCCAACGTCCTGACTTTC. Its protein is CASSFDSSGANVLTF.

J is TRBJ1-4 and V is TRBV20-1, with D unclear. Trimming removed 6 bases at V and 0 bases at J, with 11 bases between. Germline CDR1 reads DFQATT; CDR2 reads SNEGSKA (reference sequence). The CDR3 totals 14 residues. Here the CDR3 reads CSANDGSTNEKLFF. In nucleotides, the CDR3 is TGCAGTGCCAACGACGGGTCAACTAATGAAAAACTGTTTTTT.

The chain is built from TRBV7-9 and TRBJ1-1; 7 bases fit TRBD1. The CDR3 length is 15 residues. Germline V gives CDR1 SEHNR, CDR2 FQNEAQ (reference sequence). Trimming removed 1 base from V and 6 bases from J; junction bases left unmatched: 8. Here the CDR3 DNA reads TGTGCCAGCAGCTTAGTTGGGGACAGAGGCGCTGAAGCTTTCTTT. This encodes CASSLVGDRGAEAFF. Looking up the rest from reference TRBV7-9 and TRBJ1-1 gives the full variable domain: DTGVSQNPRHKITKRGQNVTFRCDPISEHNRLYWYRQTLGQGPEFLTYFQNEAQLEKSRLLSDRFSAERPKGSFSTLEIQRTEQGDSAMYLCASSLVGDRGAEAFFGQGTRLTVV.

This clonotype has ten or more counts. CDR3 nucleotide sequence: TGTGCCAGCAGCTTAGAGGAGAGACAGGTGCAGTACTTC. Translating it yields CASSLEERQVQYF. The chain joins TRBV7-9 to TRBJ2-4; a weak D match, TRBD1 (6 bases). Trimming stripped 1 base from V and 13 bases from J, with 14 bases between. The CDR3 spans 13 residues. Germline CDR1 and CDR2: SEHNR and FQNEAQ (reference sequence). The full variable domain, rest sourced from reference TRBV7-9 and TRBJ2-4, is DTGVSQNPRHKITKRGQNVTFRCDPISEHNRLYWYRQTLGQGPEFLTYFQNEAQLEKSRLLSDRFSAERPKGSFSTLEIQRTEQGDSAMYLCASSLEERQVQYFGAGTRLSVL.

This clonotype was seen more than once but under ten times. The rearrangement joins TRBV19 to TRBJ1-5; no firm D call. The CDR3 has 13 amino acids. Germline lookup yields CDR1 LNHDA and CDR2 SQIVND (reference sequence). Trimming stripped 6 bases from V and 2 bases from J, with 8 bases between. The CDR3 protein is CASRGNGNQPQHF. The CDR3, as DNA: TGTGCCAGTAGGGGGAACGGCAATCAGCCCCAGCATTTT.

This clonotype was observed a few times. The chain employs TRBV20-1 and TRBJ1-1, with a weak D call TRBD1 (6 bases). There are 15 residues in the CDR3. CDR1 and CDR2 (germline): DFQATT, SNEGSKA (reference sequence). V dropped 0 bases and J dropped 4 bases, with 15 bases sitting between them. The CDR3 spells CSARDQRGASTEAFF. The CDR3 coding sequence is TGCAGTGCTAGAGATCAGAGGGGGGCAAGCACTGAAGCTTTCTTT.

This clonotype was picked up many times. V is TRBV11-3 and J is TRBJ2-3, with TRBD2 matching over 7 bases. Germline CDR1 is SGHNT and CDR2 is YENEEA. V was clipped by 1 base and J by 5 bases; unmatched bases: 9. The CDR3 extends over 16 amino acids. Here the CDR3 DNA reads TGTGCCAGCAGCTTAGGCGGGTCGGGAGGAGGAGATACGCAGTATTTT. It translates to CASSLGGSGGGDTQYF.

This clonotype is labeled as medium-sized. The chain joins TRBV30 to TRBJ1-1; D remains ambiguous. The CDR3 is 13 amino acids. The germline CDR1 and CDR2 sequences are GTSNPN and SVGIG (reference sequence). Trimming removed 1 base from V and 6 bases from J, with 12 bases in between. CDR3 residues: CAWSAIPQAEAFF. In nucleotides, the CDR3 is TGTGCCTGGAGTGCGATACCTCAGGCTGAAGCTTTCTTT. Full variable domain (missing parts from reference TRBV30 and TRBJ1-1): SQTIHQWPATLVQPVGSPLSLECTVEGTSNPNLYWYRQAAGRGLQLLFYSVGIGQISSEVPQNLSASRPQDRQFILSSKKLLLSDSGFYLCAWSAIPQAEAFFGQGTRLTVV.

This clonotype showed up many times. This chain joins TRBV24-1 and TRBJ1-1; TRBD1 is a possible D gene (5 bases). Deletions cut 3 bases from V and 11 bases from J, with 12 bases between. This CDR3 is built from 12 residues. CDR1 is KGHDR and CDR2 is SFDVKD in the germline V gene. The CDR3 nucleotides read TGTGCCACCAGTGATGGGACCCGCCGGGCTTTCTTT. Amino acid sequence: CATSDGTRRAFF.

This clonotype was observed many times. The chain is built from TRBV6-2 or TRBV6-3 and TRBJ1-1, with 8 bases lining up with TRBD1. The trim removed 2 bases at V and 7 bases at J, leaving 6 bases unmatched. Germline V gives CDR1 MNHEY, CDR2 SVGEGT. The CDR3 loop spans 14 amino acids. The CDR3 is CASSYTDRVGEAFF. CDR3 nucleotides: TGTGCCAGCAGTTACACGGACAGGGTGGGTGAAGCTTTCTTT.

This clonotype has at least ten counts. The genes are TRBV5-1 and TRBJ2-5; tentatively, D is TRBD2 (6 bases). Germline-derived CDR1 and CDR2 are SGHRS and YFSETQ. CDR3 length: 14 amino acids. Trimming took off 2 bases at V and 5 bases at J, with 13 bases between the two ends. Written as DNA, the CDR3 is TGCGCCAGCAGCTTCTGGGCGGGGTCGGAGACCCAGTACTTC. Protein: CASSFWAGSETQYF.

This clonotype showed up many times. The chain couples TRBV5-6 to TRBJ2-1; D not resolved. This CDR3 has 14 amino acids. Germline V lookup: CDR1 SGHDT, CDR2 YYEEEE. The germline V and J ends were trimmed by 0 bases and 9 bases, with 13 bases remaining between them. The CDR3 nucleotides read TGTGCCAGCAGCTTGGACTTCCACTATGCTGAGCAGTTCTTC. Its protein is CASSLDFHYAEQFF.

This clonotype was seen repeatedly, ten times or more. The chain carries TRBV2 and TRBJ1-4; no reliable D call. V was shortened by 7 bases and J by 0 bases, with 12 bases between the two germline ends. The length of the CDR3 is 15 residues. Germline CDR1 SNHLY, CDR2 FYNNEI. CDR3 sequence: CASKKGAATNEKLFF. The CDR3 DNA reads as TGTGCCAGCAAGAAGGGTGCCGCAACTAATGAAAAACTGTTTTTT.

This clonotype was detected only a few times. V gene TRBV5-1 combines with J gene TRBJ1-4, with D unclear. Deletions cut 6 bases from V and 12 bases from J, with 15 bases between. Germline V lookup: CDR1 SGHRS, CDR2 YFSETQ. The CDR3 covers 12 residues. For the CDR3, the DNA is TGCGCCAGCACCCAGGACCGCCGTGAACTGTTTTTT. Translating gives CASTQDRRELFF.